The present T cell receptor beta chain was sequenced within a study of regulatory T cells in long-lasting Graves disease. About the study: Antithyroid drug use was under 3 months in newly diagnosed Graves' patients.

Time point described: newly diagnosed GD, antithyroid drugs for less than 3 months. The TCR library was prepared using RNA isolated from PBMCs. As regards this clonotype: Its antigen is as yet unknown.

CDR1 is SGHTA, CDR2 FQGNSA, per germline. The CDR3 is made up of 15 amino acids. V lost 5 bases and J 7 bases, leaving 20 bases between the germline ends. CDR3 regions were amplified by Arm-PCR using iRepertoire HTBI primers to build TCR beta libraries. TCRdb reprocessed the multiplex PCR reads via MiXCR and lists one record per CDR3 protein. The sample lists a few hundred thousand distinct CDR3 sequences, approximately 12% occurring once. Study results and limitations: A greater number of public clonotypes (2,741) was shared by persistent patients than by new patients (around 960).

The same data also contributed to another study, on T cells in Graves' hyperthyroidism and ophthalmopathy. That work adds: Hyperthyroidism in the patients, aged 18 to 65, was newly diagnosed and under 2 months in duration. Thyroid ultrasound and orbital computed tomography, with clinical symptoms and serum thyroxine and TRAb, informed diagnoses.

The J gene is TRBJ2-5, the V gene TRBV7-2; D possibly corresponds to TRBD1 (6 bases). The source material was peripheral blood mononuclear cells (PBMCs), sampled at new diagnosis, from a patient treated with antithyroid drugs. This TCR was recovered from a woman aged 18-29 years with Graves disease. CDR3 sequence (DNA): TGTGCCAGCAGCCCCCAATGGGGGCGCCAGGGGACCCAGTACTTC. Protein sequence: CASSPQWGRQGTQYF. The full variable domain, rest sourced from reference TRBV7-2 and TRBJ2-5, is GAGVSQSPSNKVTEKGKDVELRCDPISGHTALYWYRQSLGQGLEFLIYFQGNSAPDKSGLPSDRFSAERTGGSVSTLTIQRTQQEDSAVYLCASSPQWGRQGTQYFGPGTRLLVL.